The clone carrying this T cell receptor beta chain came up many times. The target antigen is unknown. The data belong to a study of T cells after yellow fever vaccination. The ends were cut back, 1 base at V and 9 bases at J, with 10 bases in the middle. The CDR3 runs 12 residues. From germline, CDR1 is SGHDN and CDR2 FVKESK. TCRdb analysed the 5' RACE reads with MiXCR anew, one entry per CDR3 protein. The table has about 29,000 distinct CDR3 sequences, over 4.5% seen once. Study observations and caveats: At under 97% for CD4 and about 88% for CD8, most primary-vaccination clones showed up again after the booster.

The V gene is TRBV14, the J gene TRBJ2-7; D ambiguous. The TCR was taken from a man aged 25 to 40 who received the YFV17D yellow fever vaccine. The sample in question was CD8+ T cells sorted from PBMCs, obtained 10 days after the yellow fever booster vaccination. The CDR3 protein is CASSQAPGSQYF. The DNA for the CDR3 is TGTGCCAGCAGCCAAGCGCCGGGCTCGCAGTACTTC.